This TCR beta chain originates from a study of shared clonotypes between healthy human individuals. General observations from the study: The generation probabilities recorded for non-shared clonotypes fell below those of clonotypes shared by all four donors. Despite large depth, sorted-subset datasets appeared incompletely sequenced.

About this clone itself: The target antigen is unknown.

Several immunoSEQ plates received, in even portions, the genomic DNA of each subset. Each replicate PCR on the sorted subsets used 200 to 250 ng DNA (approximately 27,000 T cell genomes). Assay used: immunoSEQ multiplex PCR; TCRdb lists only in-frame clones, some missing. The sample includes approximately 2.5 million clones, approximately 94% of them seen just once. V gave up 2 bases and J gave up 4 bases; unmatched junction bases: 8. The CDR3 sequence is 16 residues long. The germline gives CDR1 LNHDA, CDR2 SQIVND (reference sequence). The sample comprised naive CD4+ T cells sorted from blood. Subset of the sample: CD45RA+ positively selected. The J gene is TRBJ1-5, the V gene TRBV19; 7 bases are shared with TRBD1. The origin of this receptor is a man aged 18-30 years in good health. The CDR3 nucleotides read TGTGCCAGTAGTATACAAACCGGGACAGTTAATCAGCCCCAGCATTTT. Protein sequence: CASSIQTGTVNQPQHF.